This entry lists 27 T cell receptor beta chains sequenced from one sample in a study of blood T cell repertoires in COVID-19. The repertoire was sequenced with immunoSEQ multiplex PCR; TCRdb's copy has only in-frame clones and lacks some. The data show around 470,000 clones, with 89% seen just once and about 1% held by the top ten. The specimen was peripheral blood. The source is a man younger than 30 with COVID-19, enrolled during active disease.

The chain couples TRBV15 to TRBJ2-1, with 9 nucleotides matching TRBD2. The V segment lost 1 base and the J segment 4 bases; nucleotides outside the gene matches: 8. From germline, CDR1 is LNHNV and CDR2 YYDKDF (reference sequence). The CDR3 loop spans 17 amino acids. The CDR3 region is CATSRVGGGGGYNEQFF. The CDR3 nucleotides are TGTGCCACCAGCAGAGTAGGAGGCGGGGGGGGATACAATGAGCAGTTCTTC. Drawing the rest from reference TRBV15 and TRBJ2-1, the complete variable domain is DAMVIQNPRYQVTQFGKPVTLSCSQTLNHNVMYWYQQKSSQAPKLLFHYYDKDFNNEADTPDNFQSRRPNTSFCFLDIRSPGLGDTAMYLCATSRVGGGGGYNEQFFGPGTRLTVL.

The CDR3, as DNA: TGTGCCAGCAGCTTATCTCCCGGGACTAGCGGGAGGGCCGGAGAGCAGTTCTTC. Its protein is CASSLSPGTSGRAGEQFF. The rearrangement joins TRBV7-3 to TRBJ2-1; 16 bases match TRBD2. The CDR3 is 18 amino acids. CDR1 and CDR2 (germline): SGHTA, FQGTGA. V was pared by 2 bases and J by 10 bases, with 11 bases of the junction left unmatched.

The gene calls are TRBV27 and TRBJ2-7, with 7 bases that match TRBD2. Trimming removed 3 bases from V and 1 base from J; junction bases left unmatched: 6. CDR1 and CDR2 from the germline V gene are MNHEY and SMNVEV (reference sequence). The CDR3 loop spans 15 amino acids. CDR3 nucleotide sequence: TGTGCCAGCAGTTTGGGCGGGAGCCTTTCCTACGAGCAGTACTTC. Its protein is CASSLGGSLSYEQYF.

The chain is built from TRBV10-3 and TRBJ2-5, with 7 bases fitting TRBD1. This CDR3 is 13 amino acids long. In germline, CDR1 is ENHRY, CDR2 SYGVKD. V trimming: 6 bases; J trimming: 3 bases; junction bases outside the gene matches: 4. The CDR3 DNA reads TGTGCCATCAGCGACAGGGTCGAAGAGACCCAGTACTTC. It translates to CAISDRVEETQYF.

This chain uses TRBV6-6 with TRBJ1-4; tentatively, D is TRBD1 (6 bases). This CDR3 region has 14 residues. V gave up 4 bases and J gave up 5 bases, with 11 bases separating them. Germline CDR1 reads MNHNY; CDR2 reads SVGAGI (reference sequence). The CDR3 is CASSFDRLNEKLFF. DNA of the CDR3: TGTGCCAGCAGTTTCGACAGGCTCAATGAAAAACTGTTTTTT.

The rearrangement joins TRBV6-1 to TRBJ2-7; D might be TRBD1 (6 bases). V was cut by 1 base and J by 7 bases, with 14 bases left in between. Germline V lookup: CDR1 MNHNS, CDR2 SASEGT. The CDR3 spans 14 residues. CDR3 sequence: CASSEGQALREQYF. CDR3 DNA: TGTGCCAGCAGTGAAGGACAGGCGCTACGGGAGCAGTACTTC.

The chain has TRBV11-3 and TRBJ1-2; the D is unclear. CDR3 length: 13 residues. Germline V lookup: CDR1 SGHNT, CDR2 YENEEA. V gave up 1 base and J gave up 4 bases, with 7 bases separating them. Here the CDR3 reads CASSLGGSYGYTF. The CDR3 region has the DNA TGTGCCAGCAGCTTAGGAGGCAGCTATGGCTACACCTTC.

The J gene is TRBJ1-2, the V gene TRBV6-6; the D is unclear. This CDR3 is 13 amino acids long. Germline lookup yields CDR1 MNHNY and CDR2 SVGAGI (reference sequence). Trimming took off 6 bases at V and 5 bases at J, with 13 bases between the two ends. Here the CDR3 reads CASSLTFTYGYTF. The CDR3 DNA is TGTGCCAGCAGCTTGACATTTACTTATGGCTACACCTTC.

The chain carries TRBV7-9 and TRBJ2-1, with 7 bases that match TRBD2. V gave up 8 bases and J gave up 0 bases; unmatched junction bases: 7. Germline CDR1 is SEHNR and CDR2 is FQNEAQ (reference sequence). The CDR3 spans 15 residues. The CDR3 loop reads CASPSGTNSYNEQFF. CDR3 DNA sequence: TGTGCCAGCCCGTCCGGGACTAACTCCTACAATGAGCAGTTCTTC.

The sample holds one count of this clone. The V and J genes are TRBV5-4 and TRBJ2-7, with TRBD1 matching 10 bases. With V trimmed by 4 bases and J by 3 bases, 7 bases remained unmatched. Germline CDR1 and CDR2: SGHNT and YYREEE (reference sequence). The CDR3 sequence is 15 residues long. The CDR3 DNA sequence: TGTGCCAGCAGCCCGGGGACAGGGGTCTTCTACGAGCAGTACTTC. Translating it yields CASSPGTGVFYEQYF. The complete variable domain, with remaining parts taken from reference TRBV5-4 and TRBJ2-7, reads ETGVTQSPTHLIKTRGQQVTLRCSSQSGHNTVSWYQQALGQGPQFIFQYYREEENGRGNFPPRFSGLQFPNYSSELNVNALELDDSALYLCASSPGTGVFYEQYFGPGTRLTVT.

The V and J genes are TRBV19 and TRBJ1-1; D is perhaps TRBD1 (5 bases). The CDR3 is made up of 13 amino acids. The germline V gene has CDR1 LNHDA and CDR2 SQIVND (reference sequence). V was trimmed by 5 bases and J by 10 bases, leaving 17 bases between them. The CDR3: CASSSQDTLTAFF. The CDR3 coding sequence is TGTGCCAGTAGTTCACAGGACACACTGACAGCTTTCTTT. The full variable domain, rest sourced from reference TRBV19 and TRBJ1-1, is DGGITQSPKYLFRKEGQNVTLSCEQNLNHDAMYWYRQDPGQGLRLIYYSQIVNDFQKGDIAEGYSVSREKKESFPLTVTSAQKNPTAFYLCASSSQDTLTAFFGQGTRLTVV.

The gene calls are TRBV27 and TRBJ1-2; no clear D gene. Looked up from germline, CDR1 is MNHEY and CDR2 is SMNVEV (reference sequence). The length of the CDR3 is 14 residues. V lost 2 bases and J lost 8, with 15 bases in between. This CDR3 is CASSLGVGREGYTF. Here the CDR3 DNA reads TGTGCCAGCAGTTTAGGGGTTGGGAGAGAAGGCTACACCTTC.

This rearrangement joins TRBV7-2 to TRBJ2-1, with 8 bases fitting TRBD2. CDR1 SGHTA and CDR2 FQGNSA come from the germline V gene. With V trimmed by 3 bases and J by 1 base, 5 bases remained unmatched. This CDR3 is built from 16 residues. The DNA of the CDR3 is TGTGCCAGCAGCTTCGGACTAGCTGGTTCCTACAATGAGCAGTTCTTC. It yields the protein CASSFGLAGSYNEQFF.

This rearrangement joins TRBV6-5 to TRBJ2-7; TRBD1 might be the D (5 bases). The length of the CDR3 is 12 residues. The germline V gene encodes CDR1 MNHEY and CDR2 SVGAGI. Between the trimmed V and J ends, which lost 2 bases and 5 bases, there was a span of 7 bases. Written as DNA, the CDR3 is TGTGCCAGCAGTTACAGGGGTAACGAGCAGTACTTC. This sequence encodes CASSYRGNEQYF.

The chain joins TRBV7-3 to TRBJ2-3; weak D call: TRBD1 (5 bases). The V gene lost 0 bases and the J gene lost 1 base, with 14 bases spanning the gap. The germline CDR1 and CDR2 sequences are SGHTA and FQGTGA. The CDR3 is 17 residues long. CDR3 amino acids: CASSLTRTRRGTDTQYF. Written as DNA, the CDR3 is TGTGCCAGCAGCTTAACGCGGACACGCCGCGGCACAGATACGCAGTATTTT.

CDR3 bases: TGTGCCAGTAAAGTGACAGGGGCTTCCTACGAGCAGTACTTC. This encodes CASKVTGASYEQYF. The chain is built from TRBV19 and TRBJ2-7; 8 nucleotides line up with TRBD1. With V trimmed by 7 bases and J by 1 base, 6 bases remained unmatched. CDR1 is LNHDA and CDR2 is SQIVND in the germline V gene (reference sequence). The CDR3 length is 14 residues.

The J gene is TRBJ1-1, the V gene TRBV6-5; D not resolved. Germline loops: CDR1 MNHEY, CDR2 SVGAGI. With 5 bases removed from V and 7 bases from J, the gap between germline ends came to 8 bases. CDR3 length equals 11 residues. The CDR3 coding sequence is TGTGCCAGCAGTAACAGCTTTGAAGCTTTCTTT. Amino acid sequence: CASSNSFEAFF.

The chain combines TRBV18 with TRBJ2-5, with 11 bases identical to TRBD1. This CDR3 has 17 residues. Germline lookup yields CDR1 KGHSH and CDR2 LQKENI. The V segment lost 3 bases and the J segment 5 bases; nucleotides outside the gene matches: 11. Here the CDR3 DNA reads TGTGCCAGCTCACCGAAACAGGGACAGGGGGTATGGGAGACCCAGTACTTC. Its protein is CASSPKQGQGVWETQYF.

This clone was observed a single time. The chain uses TRBV3-1 (or the pseudogene TRBV3-2) and TRBJ1-1, with D possibly being TRBD1 (6 bases). This CDR3 is 12 amino acids long. The germline CDR1 and CDR2 sequences are LGHDT and YNNKEL (reference sequence). V lost 2 bases and J 9 bases, leaving 10 bases between the germline ends. The CDR3 protein is CASSQTQGKAFF. The CDR3 region has the DNA TGTGCCAGCAGCCAAACCCAGGGGAAAGCTTTCTTT.

The rearrangement uses TRBV2 and TRBJ2-7; D possibly corresponds to TRBD1 (5 bases). The CDR3 loop spans 14 amino acids. V lost 2 bases and J 0 bases, leaving 8 bases between the germline ends. Per germline, CDR1 SNHLY and CDR2 FYNNEI. CDR3 amino acids: CASSEQGSSYEQYF. Written as DNA, the CDR3 is TGTGCCAGCAGTGAACAGGGCAGCTCCTACGAGCAGTACTTC.

The chain has TRBV27 and TRBJ1-4; 7 nucleotides agree with TRBD1. The V gene's germline CDR1 is MNHEY and CDR2 SMNVEV (reference sequence). V was clipped by 5 bases and J by 4 bases; unmatched bases: 4. The CDR3 extends over 14 amino acids. The CDR3 loop is CASSPTGNNEKLFF. The CDR3 DNA reads TGTGCCAGCAGTCCGACAGGGAATAATGAAAAACTGTTTTTT.

This clone was observed a few times. The CDR3 is CASSRSSGRAYEQYF. In nucleotides, the CDR3 is TGTGCCAGCAGCCGAAGTAGCGGGAGAGCCTACGAGCAGTACTTC. The chain joins TRBV11-2 to TRBJ2-7; 9 nucleotides agree with TRBD2. Germline assignment: CDR1 SGHAT and CDR2 FQNNGV. Trimming took 5 bases from V and 2 from J; bases not matched to a gene: 7. The CDR3 is made up of 15 amino acids. Full variable domain (remainder filled in from reference TRBV11-2 and TRBJ2-7): EAGVAQSPRYKIIEKRQSVAFWCNPISGHATLYWYQQILGQGPKLLIQFQNNGVVDDSQLPKDRFSAERLKGVDSTLKIQPAKLEDSAVYLCASSRSSGRAYEQYFGPGTRLTVT.

This clone was seen at least ten times. As DNA, the CDR3 is TGTGCCTGGAGTGGCACTTCTGAAAAACTGTTTTTT. The encoded protein is CAWSGTSEKLFF. The V call is TRBV30, the J call TRBJ1-4; D gene unclear. The germline V and J ends were trimmed by 1 base and 7 bases, with 7 bases remaining between them. Looked up from germline, CDR1 is GTSNPN and CDR2 is SVGIG (reference sequence). This CDR3 is 12 amino acids long.

This clone was recorded once. The chain recombines TRBV11-2 with TRBJ2-1; 11 bases are a match to TRBD2. The ends lost 4 bases at V and 10 bases at J; junction bases unmatched: 12. The germline V gene has CDR1 SGHAT and CDR2 FQNNGV. CDR3 length: 16 residues. The chain's CDR3 is CASSSRVTSGGPEQFF. In DNA form, the CDR3 reads TGTGCCAGCAGCTCAAGGGTAACTAGCGGGGGTCCCGAGCAGTTCTTC.

The chain uses TRBV6-5 and TRBJ1-2; D is perhaps TRBD1 (6 bases). Germline V lookup: CDR1 MNHEY, CDR2 SVGAGI. V lost 0 bases, J lost 8 bases, and 13 bases lay in between. The CDR3 extends over 14 amino acids. The CDR3 is CASSYSRGAGGYTF. Written as DNA, the CDR3 is TGTGCCAGCAGTTACTCTCGGGGGGCGGGAGGCTACACCTTC.

The chain is built from TRBV24-1 and TRBJ2-1, with TRBD2 as a possible D gene (5 bases). The CDR3 is 14 residues long. The germline gives CDR1 KGHDR, CDR2 SFDVKD. Trimming shortened V by 2 bases and J by 11 bases, and 15 bases separated the two germline ends. For the CDR3, the DNA is TGTGCCACCAGTGATTCCTCAACTAGTCGGAAGCAGTTCTTC. This translates into CATSDSSTSRKQFF.

The V gene is TRBV3-1 (or the pseudogene TRBV3-2), the J gene TRBJ2-5; TRBD1 matches 9 bases. The CDR3 runs 13 residues. V lost 4 bases to trimming and J lost 7 bases; unmatched junction nucleotides: 4. CDR1 and CDR2 (germline): LGHDT, YNNKEL (reference sequence). As DNA, the CDR3 is TGTGCCAGCAGCCTCCGACAGGGGGGGACCCAGTACTTC. Encoded protein: CASSLRQGGTQYF.